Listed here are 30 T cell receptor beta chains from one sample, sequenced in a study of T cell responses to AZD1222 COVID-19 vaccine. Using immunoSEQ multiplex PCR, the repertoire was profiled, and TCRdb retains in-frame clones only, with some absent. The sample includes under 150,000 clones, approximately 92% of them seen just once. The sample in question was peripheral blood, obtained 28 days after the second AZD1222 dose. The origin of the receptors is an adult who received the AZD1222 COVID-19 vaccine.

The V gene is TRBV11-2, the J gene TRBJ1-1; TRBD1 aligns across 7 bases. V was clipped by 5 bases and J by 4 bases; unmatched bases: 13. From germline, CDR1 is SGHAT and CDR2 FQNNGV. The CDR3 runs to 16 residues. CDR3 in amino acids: CASSIRGGDRRTEAFF. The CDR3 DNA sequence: TGTGCCAGCAGCATTAGGGGGGGGGACAGACGCACTGAAGCTTTCTTT.

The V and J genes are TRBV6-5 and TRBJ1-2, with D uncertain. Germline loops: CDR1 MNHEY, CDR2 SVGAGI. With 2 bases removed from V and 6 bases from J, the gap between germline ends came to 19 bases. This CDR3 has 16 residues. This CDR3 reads CASSYTARNPLDGYTF. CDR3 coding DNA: TGTGCCAGCAGTTACACTGCCAGGAACCCCTTGGATGGCTACACCTTC.

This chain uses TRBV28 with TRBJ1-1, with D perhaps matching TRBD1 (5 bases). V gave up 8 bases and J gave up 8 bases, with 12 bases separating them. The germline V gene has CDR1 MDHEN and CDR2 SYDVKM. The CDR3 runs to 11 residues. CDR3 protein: CASSGTVEAFF. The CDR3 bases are TGTGCCAGCTCGGGGACTGTCGAAGCTTTCTTT.

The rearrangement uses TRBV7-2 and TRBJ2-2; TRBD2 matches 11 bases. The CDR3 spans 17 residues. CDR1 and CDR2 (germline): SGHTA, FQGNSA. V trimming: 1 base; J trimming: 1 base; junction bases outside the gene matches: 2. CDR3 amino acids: CASSLEGTSGNTGELFF. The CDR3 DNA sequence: TGTGCCAGCAGCTTAGAGGGGACTAGCGGGAACACCGGGGAGCTGTTTTTT. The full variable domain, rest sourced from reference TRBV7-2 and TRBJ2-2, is GAGVSQSPSNKVTEKGKDVELRCDPISGHTALYWYRQSLGQGLEFLIYFQGNSAPDKSGLPSDRFSAERTGGSVSTLTIQRTQQEDSAVYLCASSLEGTSGNTGELFFGEGSRLTVL.

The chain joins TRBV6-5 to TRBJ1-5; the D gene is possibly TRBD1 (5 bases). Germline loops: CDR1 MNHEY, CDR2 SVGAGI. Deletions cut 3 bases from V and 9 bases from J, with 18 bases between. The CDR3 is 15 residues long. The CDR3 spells CASSYGTSGDWPQHF. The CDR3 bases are TGTGCCAGCAGTTATGGGACCAGCGGAGATTGGCCCCAGCATTTT.

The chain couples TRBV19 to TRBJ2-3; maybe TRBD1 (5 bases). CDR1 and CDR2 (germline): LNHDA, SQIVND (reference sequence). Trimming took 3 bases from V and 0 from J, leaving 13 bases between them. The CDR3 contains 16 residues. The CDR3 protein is CASSILIGDSTDTQYF. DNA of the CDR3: TGTGCCAGTAGTATTTTGATAGGGGATAGCACAGATACGCAGTATTTT.

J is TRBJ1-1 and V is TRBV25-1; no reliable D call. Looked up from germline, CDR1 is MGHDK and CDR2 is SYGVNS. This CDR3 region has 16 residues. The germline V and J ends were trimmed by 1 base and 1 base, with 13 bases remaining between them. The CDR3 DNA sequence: TGTGCCAGCAGTGAATCTGTGCCCCCGTCGAACACTGAAGCTTTCTTT. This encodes CASSESVPPSNTEAFF.

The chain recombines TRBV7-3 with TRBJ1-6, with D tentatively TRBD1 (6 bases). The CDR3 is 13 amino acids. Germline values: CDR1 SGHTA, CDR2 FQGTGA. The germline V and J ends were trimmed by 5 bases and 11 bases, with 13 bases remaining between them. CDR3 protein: CASSLQQGAPLHF. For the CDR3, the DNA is TGTGCCAGCAGCCTCCAACAGGGCGCACCCCTCCACTTT.

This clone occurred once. The CDR3 protein is CASSPLGTEAFF. CDR3 nucleotides: TGTGCCAGCTCACCATTGGGCACTGAAGCTTTCTTT. The V and J genes are TRBV18 and TRBJ1-1, with D unresolved. V dropped 2 bases and J dropped 4 bases, with 5 bases sitting between them. This CDR3 is built from 12 residues. Per germline, CDR1 KGHSH and CDR2 LQKENI.

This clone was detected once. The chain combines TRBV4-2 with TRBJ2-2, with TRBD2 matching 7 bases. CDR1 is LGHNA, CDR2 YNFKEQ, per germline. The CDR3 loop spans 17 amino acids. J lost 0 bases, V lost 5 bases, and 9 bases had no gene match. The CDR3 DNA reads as TGTGCCAGCAGCTCCCGCGGAGCGGGGACGAACACCGGGGAGCTGTTTTTT. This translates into CASSSRGAGTNTGELFF.

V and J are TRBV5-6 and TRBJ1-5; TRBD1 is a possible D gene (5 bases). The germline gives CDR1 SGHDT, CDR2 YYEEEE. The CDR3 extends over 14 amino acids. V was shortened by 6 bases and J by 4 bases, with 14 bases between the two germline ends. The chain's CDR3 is CASTIRGENQPQHF. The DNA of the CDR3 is TGTGCCAGCACCATCCGGGGGGAGAATCAGCCCCAGCATTTT.

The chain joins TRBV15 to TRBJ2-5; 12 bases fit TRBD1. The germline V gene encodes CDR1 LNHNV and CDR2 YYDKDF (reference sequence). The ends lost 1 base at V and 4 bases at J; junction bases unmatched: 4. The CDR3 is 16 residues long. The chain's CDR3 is CATSRGGTGGLETQYF. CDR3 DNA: TGTGCCACCAGCAGAGGAGGGACAGGGGGCTTAGAGACCCAGTACTTC.

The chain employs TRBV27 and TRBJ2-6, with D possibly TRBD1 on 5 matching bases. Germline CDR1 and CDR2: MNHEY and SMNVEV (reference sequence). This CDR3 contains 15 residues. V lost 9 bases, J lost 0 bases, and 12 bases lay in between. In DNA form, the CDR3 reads TGTGCCAGTTCCGGACACTCCTCTGGGGCCAACGTCCTGACTTTC. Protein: CASSGHSSGANVLTF.

CDR3 amino acids: CASSERDTSSYNEQFF. DNA for the CDR3: TGTGCCAGCAGCGAGCGGGACACGAGCTCCTACAATGAGCAGTTCTTC. The gene calls are TRBV13 and TRBJ2-1, with TRBD2 as a possible D gene (7 bases). The CDR3 runs to 16 residues. The germline V gene encodes CDR1 PRHDT and CDR2 FYEKMQ (reference sequence). The V and J ends lost 5 bases and 0 bases respectively, with 14 bases between them.

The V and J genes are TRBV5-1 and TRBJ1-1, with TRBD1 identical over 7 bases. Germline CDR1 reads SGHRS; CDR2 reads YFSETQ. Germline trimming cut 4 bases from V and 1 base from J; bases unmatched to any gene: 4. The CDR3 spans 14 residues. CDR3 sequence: CASSTDRTNTEAFF. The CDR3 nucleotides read TGCGCCAGCAGCACGGACAGGACGAACACTGAAGCTTTCTTT.

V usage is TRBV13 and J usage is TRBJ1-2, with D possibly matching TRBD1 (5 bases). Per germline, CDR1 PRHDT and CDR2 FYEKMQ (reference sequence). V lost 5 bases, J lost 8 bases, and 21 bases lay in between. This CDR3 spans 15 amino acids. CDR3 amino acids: CASSRRQGATRGYTF. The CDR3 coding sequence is TGTGCCAGCAGCCGACGACAAGGGGCAACGAGGGGCTACACCTTC.

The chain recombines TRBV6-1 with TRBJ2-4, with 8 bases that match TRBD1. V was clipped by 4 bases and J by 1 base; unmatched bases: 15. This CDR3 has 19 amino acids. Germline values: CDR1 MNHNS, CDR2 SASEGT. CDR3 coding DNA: TGTGCCAGCAGTGGCTGGACAGGGTACACGAAGACGGCCAAAAACATTCAGTACTTC. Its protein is CASSGWTGYTKTAKNIQYF.

This CDR3 is CATSDRPGSGANVLTF. For the CDR3, the DNA is TGTGCCACCAGTGACCGCCCAGGGTCTGGGGCCAACGTCCTGACTTTC. V is TRBV24-1 and J is TRBJ2-6, with a weak D call TRBD1 (5 bases). CDR3 length: 16 residues. V was cut by 4 bases and J by 1 base, with 10 bases left in between. CDR1 KGHDR and CDR2 SFDVKD come from the germline V gene.

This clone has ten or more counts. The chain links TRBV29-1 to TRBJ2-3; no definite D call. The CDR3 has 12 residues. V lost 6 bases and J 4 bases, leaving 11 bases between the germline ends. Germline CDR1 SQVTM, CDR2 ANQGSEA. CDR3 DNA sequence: TGCAGCGTCGCTCGGCAGGCAGATACGCAGTATTTT. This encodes CSVARQADTQYF.

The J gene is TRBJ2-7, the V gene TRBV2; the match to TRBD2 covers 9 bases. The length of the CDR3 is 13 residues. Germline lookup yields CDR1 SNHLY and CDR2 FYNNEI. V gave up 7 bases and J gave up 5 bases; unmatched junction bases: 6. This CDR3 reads CASKKREVDEQYF. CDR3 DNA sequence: TGTGCCAGCAAAAAGCGGGAGGTTGACGAGCAGTACTTC.

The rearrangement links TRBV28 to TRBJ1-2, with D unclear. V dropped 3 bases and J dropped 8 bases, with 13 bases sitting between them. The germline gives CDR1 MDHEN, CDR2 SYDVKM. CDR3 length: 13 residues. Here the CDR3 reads CASSFPTSHGYTF. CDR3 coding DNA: TGTGCCAGCAGTTTCCCCACATCTCACGGCTACACCTTC.

The CDR3 nucleotides are TGTGCCAGCAGCTCTAGCGGAACGAACACCGGGGAGCTGTTTTTT. As protein: CASSSSGTNTGELFF. The chain combines TRBV7-8 with TRBJ2-2, with 7 bases aligning to TRBD2. The CDR3 length is 15 residues. Germline assignment: CDR1 SGHVS and CDR2 FQNEAQ. Trimming at V came to 4 bases and at J to 0 bases, leaving 2 bases not matched to a gene.

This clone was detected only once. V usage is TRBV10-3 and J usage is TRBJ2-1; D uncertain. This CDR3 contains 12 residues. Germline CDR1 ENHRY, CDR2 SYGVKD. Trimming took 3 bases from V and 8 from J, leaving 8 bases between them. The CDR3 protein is CAISDKLDEQFF. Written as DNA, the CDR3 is TGTGCCATCAGTGATAAGTTAGATGAGCAGTTCTTC.

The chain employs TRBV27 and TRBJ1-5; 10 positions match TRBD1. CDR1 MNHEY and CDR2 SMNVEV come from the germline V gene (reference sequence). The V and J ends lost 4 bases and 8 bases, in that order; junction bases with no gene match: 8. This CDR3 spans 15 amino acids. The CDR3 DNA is TGTGCCAGCAGTTCGGGACAGGGGATAGGGGAGCCCCAGCATTTT. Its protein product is CASSSGQGIGEPQHF.

Here the CDR3 reads CASSHSLAVWGTGELFF. CDR3 bases: TGCGCCAGCAGCCACTCACTAGCGGTCTGGGGAACCGGGGAGCTGTTTTTT. The chain employs TRBV4-1 and TRBJ2-2, with 8 bases fitting TRBD2. CDR3 length: 17 residues. The germline V gene encodes CDR1 MGHRA and CDR2 YSYEKL. The trim removed 3 bases at V and 5 bases at J, leaving 11 bases unmatched.

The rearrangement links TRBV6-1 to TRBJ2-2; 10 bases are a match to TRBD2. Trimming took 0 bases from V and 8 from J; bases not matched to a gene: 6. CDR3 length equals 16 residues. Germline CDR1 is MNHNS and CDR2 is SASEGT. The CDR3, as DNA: TGTGCCAGCAGTGAAGCGAGGGGACTAGCGAGTGGGGAGCTGTTTTTT. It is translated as CASSEARGLASGELFF.

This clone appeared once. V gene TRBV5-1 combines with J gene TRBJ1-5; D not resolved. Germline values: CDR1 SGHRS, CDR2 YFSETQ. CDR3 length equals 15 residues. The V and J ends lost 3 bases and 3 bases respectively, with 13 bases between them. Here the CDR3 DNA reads TGCGCCAGCAGCTCAGCACAGAACACCAATCAGCCCCAGCATTTT. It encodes CASSSAQNTNQPQHF.

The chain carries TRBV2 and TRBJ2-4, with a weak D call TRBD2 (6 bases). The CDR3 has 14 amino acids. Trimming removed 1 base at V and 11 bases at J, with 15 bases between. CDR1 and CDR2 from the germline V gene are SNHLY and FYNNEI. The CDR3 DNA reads TGTGCCAGCAGTGAAGAACGTTCCGCGGGACTTCAGTACTTC. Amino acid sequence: CASSEERSAGLQYF.

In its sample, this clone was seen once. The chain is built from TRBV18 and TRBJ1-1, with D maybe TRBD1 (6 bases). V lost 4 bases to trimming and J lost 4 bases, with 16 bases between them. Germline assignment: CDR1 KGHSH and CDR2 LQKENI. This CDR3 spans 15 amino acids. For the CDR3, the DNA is TGTGCCAGCTCACAAAAACGGACAGAGGGCACTGAAGCTTTCTTT. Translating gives CASSQKRTEGTEAFF.

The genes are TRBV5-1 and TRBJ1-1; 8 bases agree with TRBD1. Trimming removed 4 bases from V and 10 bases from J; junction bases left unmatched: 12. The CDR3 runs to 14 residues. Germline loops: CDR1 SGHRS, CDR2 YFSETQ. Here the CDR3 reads CASSTGTGGDRAFF. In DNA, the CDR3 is TGCGCCAGCAGCACTGGGACAGGAGGAGATCGAGCTTTCTTT.